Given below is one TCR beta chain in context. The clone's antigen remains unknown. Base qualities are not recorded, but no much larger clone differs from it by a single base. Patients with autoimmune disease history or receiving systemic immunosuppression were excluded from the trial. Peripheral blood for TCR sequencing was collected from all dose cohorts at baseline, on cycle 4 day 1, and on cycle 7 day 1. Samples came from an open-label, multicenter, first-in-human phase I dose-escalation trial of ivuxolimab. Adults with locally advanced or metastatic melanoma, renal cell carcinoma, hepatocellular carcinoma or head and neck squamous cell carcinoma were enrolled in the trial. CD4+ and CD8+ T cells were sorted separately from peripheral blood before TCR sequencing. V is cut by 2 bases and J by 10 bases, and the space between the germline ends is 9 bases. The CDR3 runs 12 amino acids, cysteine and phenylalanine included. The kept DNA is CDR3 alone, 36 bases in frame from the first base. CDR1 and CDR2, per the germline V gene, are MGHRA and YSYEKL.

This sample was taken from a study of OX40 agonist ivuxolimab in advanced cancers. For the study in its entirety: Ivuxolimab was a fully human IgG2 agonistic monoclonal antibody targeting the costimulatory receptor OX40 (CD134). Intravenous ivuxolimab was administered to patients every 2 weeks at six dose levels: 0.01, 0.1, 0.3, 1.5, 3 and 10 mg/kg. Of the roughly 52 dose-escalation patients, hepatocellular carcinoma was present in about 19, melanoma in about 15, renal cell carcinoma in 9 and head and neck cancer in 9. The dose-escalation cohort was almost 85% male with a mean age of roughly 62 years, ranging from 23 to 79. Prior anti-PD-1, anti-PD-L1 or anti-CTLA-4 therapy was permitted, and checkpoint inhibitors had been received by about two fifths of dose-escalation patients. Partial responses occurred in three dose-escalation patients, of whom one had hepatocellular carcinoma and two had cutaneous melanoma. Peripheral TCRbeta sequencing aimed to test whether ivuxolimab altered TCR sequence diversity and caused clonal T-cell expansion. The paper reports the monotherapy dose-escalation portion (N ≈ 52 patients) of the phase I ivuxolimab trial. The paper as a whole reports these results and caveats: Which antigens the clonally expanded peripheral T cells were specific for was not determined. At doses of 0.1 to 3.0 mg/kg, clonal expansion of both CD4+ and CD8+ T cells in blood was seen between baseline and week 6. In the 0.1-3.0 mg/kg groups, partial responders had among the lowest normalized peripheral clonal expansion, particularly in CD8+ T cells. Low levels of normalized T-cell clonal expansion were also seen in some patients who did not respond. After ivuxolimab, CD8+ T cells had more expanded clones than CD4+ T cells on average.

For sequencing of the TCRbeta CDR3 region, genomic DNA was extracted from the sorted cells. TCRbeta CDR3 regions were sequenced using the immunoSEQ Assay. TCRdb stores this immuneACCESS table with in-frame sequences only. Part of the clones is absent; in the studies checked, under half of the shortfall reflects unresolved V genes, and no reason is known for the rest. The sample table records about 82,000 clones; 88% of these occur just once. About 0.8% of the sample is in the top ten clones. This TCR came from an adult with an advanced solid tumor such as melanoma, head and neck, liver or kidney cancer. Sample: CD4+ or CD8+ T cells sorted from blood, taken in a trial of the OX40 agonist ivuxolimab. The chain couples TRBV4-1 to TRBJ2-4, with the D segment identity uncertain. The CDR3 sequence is CASSQLGWIQYF. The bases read TGCGCCAGCAGCCAACTCGGGTGGATTCAGTACTTC.